Each of the 4 T cell receptor beta chains below was sequenced from the same sample in a study of T cells in localized non-small cell lung cancer. Libraries were prepared by immunoSEQ multiplex PCR; TCRdb keeps only in-frame clonotypes and omits some of them. This sample yields 30,000 to 35,000 clones, of which about nine tenths are seen a single time; less than 2.5% belongs to the top ten. Source: peripheral blood, taken before any cancer treatment. The receptors here all came from a female donor older than 55 with stage I lung adenocarcinoma.

J is TRBJ1-2 and V is TRBV16; a weak D match, TRBD1 (6 bases). CDR3 length equals 14 residues. Germline loops: CDR1 KGHSY, CDR2 FQNENV. V lost 1 base to trimming and J lost 7 bases, with 13 bases between them. CDR3: CASSQWGAEGGYTF. The CDR3 DNA sequence: TGTGCCAGCAGCCAATGGGGGGCAGAAGGTGGCTACACCTTC.

The V and J genes are TRBV21-1 and TRBJ2-5; no check of the table's D call, TRBD1, against the DNA was made. TRBV21-1 represents a pseudogene. The CDR3 has 15 residues. The CDR3 loop is CASSIWDRGQETQYF. The CDR3 DNA is TGTGCCAGCAGCATTTGGGACAGGGGCCAAGAGACCCAGTACTTC.

The chain recombines TRBV15 with TRBJ2-3; no clear D. The germline gives CDR1 LNHNV, CDR2 YYDKDF (reference sequence). The CDR3 runs 13 residues. Trimming shortened V by 0 bases and J by 8 bases, and 9 bases separated the two germline ends. The CDR3 loop reads CATSRDFEGTQYF. CDR3 bases: TGTGCCACCAGCAGAGATTTCGAAGGTACGCAGTATTTT.

The chain links TRBV5-6 to TRBJ1-2, with D hard to call. The germline gives CDR1 SGHDT, CDR2 YYEEEE. The CDR3 consists of 15 residues. Trimming removed 0 bases from V and 6 bases from J, with 15 bases in between. The CDR3 is CASSLGFGGDHGYTF. The CDR3 DNA reads TGTGCCAGCAGCTTGGGTTTTGGCGGGGATCATGGCTACACCTTC.